The source of this TCR beta chain is a study of T cell changes during pregnancy in multiple sclerosis. This CDR3 has 14 amino acids. Germline lookup yields CDR1 SGHTS and CDR2 YDEGEE. Trimming took 3 bases from V and 0 from J, leaving 10 bases between them. This table comes from immunoSEQ multiplex PCR, and its TCRdb copy is limited to in-frame clones, with some not included. The top ten hold more than 0.25% of the sample, which has 50,000 or so clones, 94% seen once. The chain couples TRBV5-8 to TRBJ2-7, with D possibly TRBD2 on 5 matching bases. This TCR came from a female donor with multiple sclerosis, enrolled in a pregnancy study. Sequencing used CD4+ T cells from peripheral blood mononuclear cells, obtained in the third trimester of pregnancy. Here the CDR3 reads CASSWEPASYEQYF. The CDR3 DNA is TGTGCCAGCAGCTGGGAGCCTGCCTCCTACGAGCAGTACTTC.